This passage covers 23 T cell receptor beta chains from one sample sequenced in a study of siplizumab effects on memory and regulatory T cells. Sequenced by immunoSEQ multiplex PCR; TCRdb stores in-frame clones only, minus some. The sample records 100,000 or so clones, about nine tenths being singletons. Specimen: non-Treg CD4+ T cells sorted from blood. These receptors all come from a human donor in good health.

The V call is TRBV5-1, the J call TRBJ1-5; D perhaps matches TRBD1 (5 bases). The germline V and J ends were trimmed by 4 bases and 0 bases, with 11 bases remaining between them. The CDR3 consists of 15 residues. The germline V gene has CDR1 SGHRS and CDR2 YFSETQ. CDR3 amino acids: CASSLSGSSNQPQHF. CDR3 DNA: TGCGCCAGCAGCCTATCAGGGTCTAGCAATCAGCCCCAGCATTTT.

This clone was detected once. The rearrangement joins TRBV7-9 to TRBJ2-1; no clear D. V was shortened by 5 bases and J by 3 bases, with 2 bases between the two germline ends. Germline V gives CDR1 SEHNR, CDR2 FQNEAQ (reference sequence). This CDR3 region has 11 residues. Here the CDR3 DNA reads TGTGCCAGCAGCATCTACAATGAGCAGTTCTTC. It is translated as CASSIYNEQFF.

A single count supports this clone. The V gene is TRBV7-6, the J gene TRBJ1-2, with 9 positions matching TRBD1. J lost 8 bases, V lost 5 bases, and 9 bases had no gene match. CDR3 size: 14 residues. Germline V gene lookup returns CDR1 SGHVS and CDR2 FNYEAQ. Here the CDR3 reads CASSLTQGARGYTF. For the CDR3, the DNA is TGTGCCAGCAGCCTTACACAGGGGGCGCGCGGCTACACCTTC.

The chain is built from TRBV7-3 and TRBJ2-1, with TRBD2 identical over 7 bases. CDR3 size: 16 residues. From germline, CDR1 is SGHTA and CDR2 FQGTGA. V gave up 5 bases and J gave up 0 bases; unmatched junction bases: 7. CDR3 DNA sequence: TGTGCCAGCAGCCTGAAAGCGGGGAGCTCCTACAATGAGCAGTTCTTC. Translated, it gives CASSLKAGSSYNEQFF. The full variable domain, with the rest looked up from reference TRBV7-3 and TRBJ2-1, is GAGVSQTPSNKVTEKGKYVELRCDPISGHTALYWYRQSLGQGPEFLIYFQGTGAADDSGLPNDRFFAVRPEGSVSTLKIQRTERGDSAVYLCASSLKAGSSYNEQFFGPGTRLTVL.

The chain uses TRBV15 and TRBJ2-5, with 9 bases fitting TRBD2. The DNA end is a closer match to TRBJ2-7, so the J assignment may be wrong. The CDR3 has 15 amino acids. Per the germline V gene, CDR1 is LNHNV and CDR2 is YYDKDF (reference sequence). CDR3 sequence reads: CATSRVTSGGNEQYF. The CDR3 DNA follows: TGTGCCACCAGCAGAGTGACGAGCGGGGGGAACGAGCAGTACTTC.

The DNA for the CDR3 is TGTGCCAGCAGCTTAGGTCTAGCGGGAGCCACCGGGGAGCTGTTTTTT. Its protein product is CASSLGLAGATGELFF. This chain joins TRBV7-9 and TRBJ2-2; 10 bases line up with TRBD2. Per germline, CDR1 SEHNR and CDR2 FQNEAQ (reference sequence). The CDR3 loop spans 16 amino acids. V shed 1 base, J shed 4 bases, and the junction held 3 bases outside the gene matches.

The chain joins TRBV20-1 to TRBJ1-1; the D gene is possibly TRBD1 (6 bases). In germline, CDR1 is DFQATT, CDR2 SNEGSKA (reference sequence). This CDR3 region has 11 residues. The germline V and J ends were trimmed by 8 bases and 4 bases, with 11 bases remaining between them. In nucleotides, the CDR3 is TGCAGTTCTTTGGACAGCACTGAAGCTTTCTTT. As protein: CSSLDSTEAFF.

The chain uses TRBV7-9 and TRBJ2-1, with 8 bases that match TRBD2. Per the germline V gene, CDR1 is SEHNR and CDR2 is FQNEAQ (reference sequence). The CDR3 contains 14 residues. V gave up 11 bases and J gave up 7 bases; unmatched junction bases: 13. This CDR3 is CAGQKSGSNNEQFF. Here the CDR3 DNA reads TGTGCCGGCCAAAAAAGCGGGAGTAATAATGAGCAGTTCTTC.

The V and J genes are TRBV6-1 and TRBJ1-4, with D tentatively TRBD1 (6 bases). Trimming pared 10 bases from V and 5 bases from J, leaving 17 bases between. The CDR3 extends over 14 amino acids. Germline V CDR1 and CDR2: MNHNS, SASEGT. In DNA, the CDR3 is TGTGCCACGGGCGACTGGGGGGCGAATGAAAAACTGTTTTTT. Translated: CATGDWGANEKLFF.

V is TRBV5-6 and J is TRBJ2-7, with TRBD1 matching 7 bases. CDR3 length: 15 amino acids. Germline V gene data show CDR1 as SGHDT and CDR2 as YYEEEE. V lost 0 bases, J lost 4 bases, and 7 bases stayed unmatched. This CDR3 reads CASSLGPDRPYEQYF. In DNA form, the CDR3 reads TGTGCCAGCAGCTTGGGGCCGGACAGGCCGTACGAGCAGTACTTC. Supplemented by reference TRBV5-6 and TRBJ2-7, the full variable domain reads DAGVTQSPTHLIKTRGQQVTLRCSPKSGHDTVSWYQQALGQGPQFIFQYYEEEERQRGNFPDRFSGHQFPNYSSELNVNALLLGDSALYLCASSLGPDRPYEQYFGPGTRLTVT.

The J gene is TRBJ1-3, the V gene TRBV7-6; tentatively, D is TRBD1 (5 bases). The CDR3 is 15 amino acids. Looked up from germline, CDR1 is SGHVS and CDR2 is FNYEAQ. V was pared by 4 bases and J by 0 bases, with 10 bases between. The DNA of the CDR3 is TGTGCCAGCAGCTCAGGGATCGACTCTGGAAACACCATATATTTT. Protein product: CASSSGIDSGNTIYF.

This chain links TRBV5-1 with TRBJ1-1, with 8 bases lining up with TRBD1. This CDR3 spans 16 amino acids. After removal of 2 bases from V and 1 base from J, the junction contained 7 bases not matched to a gene. From germline, CDR1 is SGHRS and CDR2 YFSETQ. CDR3 in amino acids: CASSFFRTGTNTEAFF. CDR3 nucleotide sequence: TGCGCCAGCAGCTTCTTCCGGACAGGGACGAACACTGAAGCTTTCTTT.

V is TRBV5-6 and J is TRBJ2-1; TRBD2 matches at 13 bases. CDR3 length equals 14 residues. Germline-derived CDR1 and CDR2 are SGHDT and YYEEEE. Trimming at V came to 4 bases and at J to 12 bases, leaving 7 bases not matched to a gene. The CDR3 region is CASSEGLAGVRQFF. CDR3 bases: TGTGCCAGCAGCGAAGGACTAGCGGGAGTTCGGCAGTTCTTC.

The chain combines TRBV25-1 with TRBJ2-1, with 13 bases aligning to TRBD2. This CDR3 is 17 amino acids long. With 7 bases clipped from V and 4 bases from J, the junction kept 10 bases outside the gene matches. Per germline, CDR1 MGHDK and CDR2 SYGVNS. CDR3 DNA: TGTGCCAGCACCCGGTCGGGGACTAGCGGGATGTACAATGAGCAGTTCTTC. Its protein product is CASTRSGTSGMYNEQFF.

V and J are TRBV5-1 and TRBJ2-2; 12 nucleotides line up with TRBD2. Germline V CDR1 and CDR2: SGHRS, YFSETQ. This CDR3 contains 15 residues. With 4 bases clipped from V and 5 bases from J, the junction kept 3 bases outside the gene matches. CDR3 protein: CASSGGTSGTGELFF. The CDR3 DNA reads TGCGCCAGCAGCGGAGGGACTAGCGGGACCGGGGAGCTGTTTTTT.

The gene calls are TRBV18 and TRBJ1-4, with 7 bases aligning to TRBD1. CDR3 length equals 15 residues. Germline V CDR1 and CDR2: KGHSH, LQKENI. Germline trimming cut 3 bases from V and 6 bases from J; bases unmatched to any gene: 7. CDR3 residues: CASSPNSGTDEKLFF. CDR3 nucleotides: TGTGCCAGCTCACCCAACTCCGGGACAGATGAAAAACTGTTTTTT. Full variable domain (outside the CDR3, taken from reference TRBV18 and TRBJ1-4): NAGVMQNPRHLVRRRGQEARLRCSPMKGHSHVYWYRQLPEEGLKFMVYLQKENIIDESGMPKERFSAEFPKEGPSILRIQQVVRGDSAAYFCASSPNSGTDEKLFFGSGTQLSVL.

This chain uses TRBV12-2 with TRBJ2-7; the table gives TRBD1 as D, unverified against the DNA. TRBV12-2 is annotated as a pseudogene. The CDR3 extends over 11 amino acids. DNA of the CDR3: TGTGCAAGTCGCTCATTTTACGAGCAGTACTTC. It is translated as CASRSFYEQYF.

The rearrangement joins TRBV4-2 to TRBJ2-1; 12 nucleotides line up with TRBD2. The V gene end was trimmed by 6 bases and the J gene end by 3 bases; junction bases not matched to a gene: 9. CDR3 length: 17 residues. Looked up from germline, CDR1 is LGHNA and CDR2 is YNFKEQ. In DNA, the CDR3 is TGTGCCAGCAGTCCGCGGACTAGCGGGGCAAACTACAATGAGCAGTTCTTC. This gives the protein CASSPRTSGANYNEQFF.

The chain has TRBV30 and TRBJ1-2, with 7 nucleotides matching TRBD1. CDR1 and CDR2 from the germline V gene are GTSNPN and SVGIG (reference sequence). The V gene end was trimmed by 1 base and the J gene end by 0 bases; junction bases not matched to a gene: 5. This CDR3 has 15 amino acids. DNA of the CDR3: TGTGCCTGGAGTGCACAGGGGAGGCCTAACTATGGCTACACCTTC. Translating it yields CAWSAQGRPNYGYTF.

This sequence joins TRBV10-3 and TRBJ2-1, with no clear D. CDR1 is ENHRY and CDR2 is SYGVKD in the germline V gene. V was cut by 8 bases and J by 5 bases, with 7 bases left in between. The CDR3 has 11 residues. In DNA form, the CDR3 reads TGTGCCATCTTAAGGGACAATGAGCAGTTCTTC. Encoded protein: CAILRDNEQFF.

This CDR3 reads CASSQGGGRWGGYTF. The CDR3 nucleotides are TGCGCCAGCAGCCAAGGTGGCGGCAGGTGGGGCGGCTACACCTTC. V usage is TRBV4-1 and J usage is TRBJ1-2; D perhaps matches TRBD1 (5 bases). The CDR3 spans 15 residues. Germline V gene sequence: CDR1 MGHRA, CDR2 YSYEKL. V was shortened by 1 base and J by 8 bases, with 17 bases between the two germline ends.

V is TRBV9 and J is TRBJ2-7; 14 nucleotides line up with TRBD2. The CDR3 runs 16 residues. Trimming removed 3 bases from V and 3 bases from J; junction bases left unmatched: 5. Looked up from germline, CDR1 is SGDLS and CDR2 is YYNGEE. CDR3 in amino acids: CASSETGTSGSYEQYF. The CDR3 DNA sequence: TGTGCCAGCAGCGAAACTGGGACTAGCGGGAGCTACGAGCAGTACTTC.

The chain couples TRBV7-2 to TRBJ2-1; 10 bases are a match to TRBD2. The V gene's germline CDR1 is SGHTA and CDR2 FQGNSA. CDR3 length equals 16 residues. Trimming took 1 base from V and 3 from J; bases not matched to a gene: 3. Here the CDR3 DNA reads TGTGCCAGCAGCTTAGAACTAGCGGGAAACTACAATGAGCAGTTCTTC. This sequence encodes CASSLELAGNYNEQFF.